The clone carrying this TCR beta chain occurred a few times. The sample belongs to a study of cytomegalovirus exposure and HLA in healthy donors. As for the donors, each was a healthy bone marrow donor. The PCR contained 60 Vbeta and 13 Jbeta primers. Sequencing was performed with immunoSEQ multiplex PCR; in TCRdb, only in-frame clones are kept and a portion is missing. The sample holds 95,000 to 150,000 clones; approximately 80% are singletons and the top ten take about 0.25%. Sample: PBMCs. The receptor's source is a man aged 50 or older in good health and CMV-seronegative.

The CDR3 region has the DNA TGTGCCAGCAGTTTAGGGGGGGGATATGAAAAACTGTTTTTT. Amino acid sequence: CASSLGGGYEKLFF. This chain links TRBV28 with TRBJ1-4; the D gene is possibly TRBD1 (5 bases). Germline V gene data show CDR1 as MDHEN and CDR2 as SYDVKM. Between the trimmed V and J ends, which lost 2 bases and 6 bases, there was a span of 10 bases. This CDR3 has 14 amino acids.